The rows below give T cell receptor beta chains drawn from one sample of a study of blood T cell repertoires in COVID-19. Profiled with immunoSEQ multiplex PCR; TCRdb holds only in-frame clones, not every one. The sample lists 130,000 to 150,000 clones, around nine tenths occurring once. What was sequenced was peripheral blood. The receptors shown here come from a middle-aged woman with acute or convalescent COVID-19. CDR3s include the opening cysteine and the closing phenylalanine or tryptophan. Fields, in order: clone size, D gene, J gene, V gene, CDR3 protein, CDR3 DNA. D genes are given only for firm matches. Rows may omit the clone size; those that give it use once, few, many or a size class.

-,-,TRBJ2-3,TRBV5-6,CASSLLRGAWSTDTQYF,TGTGCCAGCAGCTTATTACGAGGTGCTTGGAGCACAGATACGCAGTATTTT
-,-,TRBJ1-6,TRBV4-1,CASSQGAGENSPLHF,TGCGCCAGCAGCCAAGGGGCAGGGGAGAATTCACCCCTCCACTTT
-,TRBD1,TRBJ2-7,TRBV27,CASSLRAGTGNGEQYF,TGTGCCAGCAGTTTAAGGGCCGGGACAGGGAACGGCGAGCAGTACTTC
-,TRBD2,TRBJ2-3,TRBV7-2,CASSLGTSHGTDTQYF,TGTGCCAGCAGCCTCGGGACTAGCCATGGCACAGATACGCAGTATTTT
-,TRBD1,TRBJ1-5,TRBV7-8,CASSLGDRVANQPQHF,TGTGCCAGCAGCTTAGGGGACAGGGTTGCCAATCAGCCCCAGCATTTT
-,TRBD2,TRBJ2-3,TRBV6-4,CAGLERSGRAYGDTQYF,TGTGCCGGACTAGAACGTAGCGGGAGGGCCTACGGAGATACGCAGTATTTT
-,-,TRBJ2-1,TRBV20-1,CSAGPEDEQFF,TGCAGTGCTGGTCCAGAGGATGAGCAGTTCTTC
-,TRBD1,TRBJ2-7,TRBV5-6,CASSRQGPSYEQYF,TGTGCCAGCAGCCGACAGGGGCCCTCCTACGAGCAGTACTTC
once,-,TRBJ1-4,TRBV6-4,CASSDSRGSNEKLFF,TGTGCCAGCAGTGACTCTAGGGGTTCTAATGAAAAACTGTTTTTT
-,-,TRBJ1-1,TRBV19,CASSIFSGAEAFF,TGTGCCAGTAGTATTTTTTCAGGCGCTGAAGCTTTCTTT
-,-,TRBJ1-2,TRBV29-1,CSVADSSSNYGYTF,TGCAGCGTAGCGGACAGTTCGTCTAACTATGGCTACACCTTC
-,-,TRBJ1-1,TRBV28,CASIPLGENTEAFF,TGTGCCAGCATTCCCCTCGGGGAGAACACTGAAGCTTTCTTT
-,TRBD2,TRBJ2-7,TRBV28,CASSPLAGGLYEQYF,TGTGCCAGCAGTCCCTTAGCGGGAGGACTCTACGAGCAGTACTTC
once,TRBD1,TRBJ1-1,TRBV7-2,CASRPNRGPTEAFF,TGTGCCAGCAGACCCAACAGGGGGCCCACTGAAGCTTTCTTT
-,-,TRBJ1-4,TRBV19,CASSISYRGAHNEKLFF,TGTGCCAGTAGTATCAGCTACCGGGGGGCCCATAATGAAAAACTGTTTTTT
-,TRBD2,TRBJ2-1,TRBV5-1,CASSLAGSGYGNEQFF,TGCGCCAGCAGCTTGGCCGGTAGCGGGTATGGCAATGAGCAGTTCTTC
-,-,TRBJ1-1,TRBV11-2,CASSVREGGTEAFF,TGTGCCAGCAGCGTCAGGGAAGGGGGCACTGAAGCTTTCTTT
-,TRBD2,TRBJ2-7,TRBV20-1,CSASDGSGVPGEQYF,TGCAGTGCTAGTGATGGTAGCGGGGTCCCCGGCGAGCAGTACTTC
-,TRBD2,TRBJ2-7,TRBV4-2,CASSQEGLAGGKMYF,TGTGCCAGCAGCCAAGAAGGGCTAGCGGGGGGTAAAATGTACTTC
-,-,TRBJ1-1,TRBV10-3,CAISESSLANTEAFF,TGTGCCATCAGTGAGTCGTCCTTGGCGAACACTGAAGCTTTCTTT
once,TRBD1,TRBJ1-5,TRBV15,CATSRTGMIGQPQHF,TGTGCCACCAGCAGGACAGGGATGATCGGTCAGCCCCAGCATTTT
-,TRBD1,TRBJ2-7,TRBV4-3,CASSQARTGFIYEQYF,TGCGCCAGCAGCCAAGCACGGACAGGTTTTATCTACGAGCAGTACTTC
-,-,TRBJ1-1,TRBV5-1,CASSLWLEAEAFF,TGCGCCAGCAGCTTATGGTTGGAGGCTGAAGCTTTCTTT
-,-,TRBJ1-5,TRBV6-2/TRBV6-3,CASTPQVGGPQHF,TGTGCCAGCACCCCGCAAGTGGGAGGCCCCCAGCATTTT
once,-,TRBJ1-4,TRBV10-3,CAISDNSEKLFF,TGTGCCATCAGTGACAACAGTGAAAAACTGTTTTTT
-,-,TRBJ2-1,TRBV6-5,CASSKGNKQFF,TGTGCCAGCAGTAAGGGGAATAAGCAGTTCTTC
-,TRBD1,TRBJ2-7,TRBV2,CASSAMGQGAIEQYF,TGTGCCAGCAGCGCAATGGGACAGGGGGCAATTGAGCAGTACTTC
-,-,TRBJ2-3,TRBV4-3,CASSQGLVSDTQYF,TGCGCCAGCAGCCAAGGACTAGTGTCAGATACGCAGTATTTT
-,TRBD1,TRBJ1-1,TRBV18,CASSLGQGANTEAFF,TGTGCCAGCTCTCTTGGACAGGGTGCTAACACTGAAGCTTTCTTT
-,-,TRBJ2-2,TRBV7-9,CASSFTRWQGPRSAGELFF,TGTGCCAGCAGCTTTACCCGGTGGCAGGGGCCGCGGTCGGCCGGGGAGCTGTTTTTT
-,TRBD2,TRBJ2-1,TRBV6-2/TRBV6-3,CASSYTGLAGVSGNEQFF,TGTGCCAGCAGTTACACCGGACTAGCGGGAGTTTCTGGAAATGAGCAGTTCTTC
-,-,TRBJ2-3,TRBV7-9,CAPGGPRTDTQYF,TGTGCCCCAGGGGGGCCTCGGACAGATACGCAGTATTTT
-,TRBD1,TRBJ1-4,TRBV9,CASSTRTGTNEKLFF,TGTGCCAGCAGCACCAGGACAGGTACTAATGAAAAACTGTTTTTT
-,-,TRBJ1-1,TRBV6-5,CASRSGGTEAFF,TGTGCCAGCAGGTCGGGGGGCACTGAAGCTTTCTTT
-,-,TRBJ2-7,TRBV5-1,CASSLGQSYEQYF,TGCGCCAGCAGCTTGGGACAGTCCTACGAGCAGTACTTC
-,-,TRBJ2-3,TRBV15,CATSRDYLLSADTQYF,TGTGCCACCAGCAGAGATTACCTGCTGAGTGCAGATACGCAGTATTTT